In its sample, the clone carrying this T cell receptor (beta chain) was seen once. The antigen is undetermined. This specimen belongs to a study of OX40 agonist ivuxolimab in advanced cancers. On the study more broadly: A partial response was reached by three patients: one with hepatocellular carcinoma and two with cutaneous melanoma. Study observations and caveats: More expanded clones were found, on average, in CD8+ than in CD4+ T cells. In the 0.1 to 3.0 mg/kg range, CD4+ and CD8+ blood T cells had expanded clonally by week 6.

Sequencing used immunoSEQ multiplex PCR; TCRdb keeps in-frame clones, though not all of them. The profile shows over 80,000 clones, just over 90% of them singletons. Germline CDR1 is SGHKS and CDR2 is YYEKEE (reference sequence). The V and J ends lost 0 bases and 3 bases respectively, with 11 bases between them. CDR3 length: 15 residues. The source was CD4+ or CD8+ T cells sorted from blood, collected in a trial of the OX40 agonist ivuxolimab. The TCR comes from an adult with an advanced solid tumor such as melanoma, head and neck, liver or kidney cancer. The chain combines TRBV5-5 with TRBJ2-3; D may match TRBD1 or TRBD2 (6 bases each). In DNA, the CDR3 is TGTGCCAGCAGCTTGGAAACAGGGAGGACAGATACGCAGTATTTT. Translating it yields CASSLETGRTDTQYF.